Listed below are T cell receptor beta chains from one sample, sequenced in a study of post-analysis software for immune sequencing data. TCRdb called the PCR reads again in MiXCR, with one record for every CDR3 protein. The table includes some 690,000 distinct CDR3 sequences, roughly 27% detected once. The sequenced sample consisted of blood. The receptor set was obtained from a girl aged 5-17 years with multiple sclerosis. Both conserved end residues are part of each CDR3. A D gene is named only where the DNA matches it firmly. Where a row states a size, it is once, few, many or the class of an expanded clone; other rows omit it.

j_call | v_call | cdr3_length | clone_size | d_call | cdr3_aa | cdr3_nt
TRBJ2-3 | TRBV4-1 | 15 | - | - | CASSQEKRSTNTQYF | TGCGCCAGCAGCCAAGAAAAGCGGAGCACAAATACGCAGTATTTT
TRBJ2-7 | TRBV20-1 | 13 | few | TRBD2 | CSAVTSGAYEQYF | TGCAGTGCTGTAACTAGCGGAGCCTACGAGCAGTACTTC
TRBJ2-7 | TRBV6-2/TRBV6-3 | 15 | - | TRBD2 | CASSYGSSGTYEQYF | TGTGCCAGCAGTTACGGATCTAGCGGTACCTACGAGCAGTACTTC
TRBJ2-7 | TRBV5-6 | 14 | few | - | CASSFSGSLNEQYF | TGTGCCAGCAGCTTTTCCGGGAGTCTGAACGAGCAGTACTTC
TRBJ2-7 | TRBV12-3/TRBV12-4 | 13 | many | - | CASSLGALAEQYF | TGTGCCAGCAGCCTCGGGGCATTGGCCGAGCAGTACTTC
TRBJ2-5 | TRBV20-1 | 15 | - | TRBD2 | CSAIRSGGHQETQYF | TGCAGTGCCATCCGATCGGGGGGGCACCAAGAGACCCAGTACTTC
TRBJ1-5 | TRBV4-2 | 15 | few | - | CASSPLSDPSVPQHF | TGTGCCAGCAGCCCGCTTTCGGACCCGTCAGTGCCCCAGCATTTT
TRBJ1-2 | TRBV4-1 | 14 | few | - | CASSRAQGFQGYTF | TGCGCCAGCAGCCGAGCACAGGGATTTCAGGGCTACACCTTC
TRBJ2-7 | TRBV6-1 | 14 | - | - | CASSAELGGYEQYF | TGTGCCAGCAGTGCTGAGCTGGGGGGCTACGAGCAGTACTTC
TRBJ2-3 | TRBV10-3 | 16 | - | TRBD1 | CAISESGQGETDTQYF | TGTGCCATCAGTGAGTCGGGACAGGGGGAGACAGATACGCAGTATTTT
TRBJ1-1 | TRBV5-4 | 13 | - | - | CASSQARLPEAFF | TGTGCCAGCAGCCAGGCGAGGTTACCCGAAGCTTTCTTT
TRBJ2-3 | TRBV4-3 | 16 | few | - | CASSQDRGLFVDTQYF | TGCGCCAGCAGCCAAGATCGCGGGTTGTTCGTAGATACGCAGTATTTT
TRBJ2-7 | TRBV28 | 13 | - | TRBD1 | CASSTGTGVEQYF | TGTGCCAGCAGTACCGGGACAGGCGTTGAGCAGTACTTC
TRBJ2-2 | TRBV7-2 | 15 | - | - | CASSLVGGWTGELFF | TGTGCCAGCAGCTTAGTTGGGGGCTGGACCGGGGAGCTGTTTTTT
TRBJ2-1 | TRBV28 | 14 | - | - | CASSLPRGGNEQFF | TGTGCCAGCAGTTTACCCAGGGGCGGGAATGAGCAGTTCTTC
TRBJ2-2 | TRBV10-3 | 15 | once | - | CAISESGTNTGELFF | TGTGCCATCAGTGAGTCCGGGACGAACACCGGGGAGCTGTTTTTT
TRBJ2-7 | TRBV20-1 | 20 | many | TRBD2 | CSARGLSGLAGVGARGEQYF | TGCAGTGCTAGAGGACTCTCGGGACTAGCGGGAGTAGGGGCTAGAGGCGAGCAGTACTTC
TRBJ2-5 | TRBV20-1 | 15 | - | - | CSANTWAGPQETQYF | TGCAGTGCCAACACCTGGGCAGGGCCACAAGAGACCCAGTACTTC
TRBJ2-1 | TRBV11-2 | 16 | - | TRBD2 | CASSHGTSGRDNEQFF | TGTGCCAGCAGCCATGGGACTAGCGGAAGAGACAATGAGCAGTTCTTC